This T cell receptor (beta chain) comes out of a study of response to subunit inactivated influenza vaccine (dated by TCRdb to the late 2010s). Background on the whole study: Deep quantitative profiling of the T cell receptor repertoire was used in the study to follow responses to a trivalent subunit inactivated influenza vaccine. Broader findings and caveats from the paper: The authors proposed that each seasonal influenza vaccination may bring in only a limited number of new T cells.

Only a few counts were recorded for this clonotype. The specificity of this receptor is unknown. No base-level quality is on record; no much larger clone is a single base apart. The library was built by means of RT-PCR. These reads were obtained on an Illumina HiSeq 2500. TCRdb reprocessed the public reads (quality trimming at Q25 with fastp, clone calling with MiXCR) and kept in-frame beta chains. Rows are unified per CDR3 protein, each entry keeping the most common DNA and genes. This sample gives 530,000 or so distinct CDR3 sequences in total; 25% of them show up just once. Together, the top ten hold less than 2.5% of the sample. This receptor was identified in a man aged 50 to 59 who received an inactivated influenza vaccine. Donor details come from another sample of the same person, matched by shared clones. Specimen: CD4+ T cells sorted from PBMCs, collected more than 4 days after vaccination.

The nucleotides read TGTGCCAGCAGCCCCATGTCGGAGACCCAGTACTTC. It is translated as CASSPMSETQYF. The rearrangement joined TRBV7-8 to TRBJ2-5; no D gene call is confident. Including cysteine and phenylalanine, the CDR3 has 12 amino acids. The CDR3 DNA has 36 bases and is translated from base 1. Relative to germline, V is 5 bases shorter and J is 5 bases shorter, with 9 bases between their ends. The germline V gene sets CDR1 to SGHVS and CDR2 to FQNEAQ.